The 27 T cell receptor beta chains below all came from one sample that was sequenced in a study of Ad26.COV2.S vaccination and SARS-CoV-2 variants. The treatment denotes: approximately 18 received Ad26.COV2.S at low or high dose, single or two shots; 5 received placebo; per-sample allocation not given. Collection of samples fell on day 63 after the first vaccine or placebo injection. Produced via immunoSEQ multiplex PCR; TCRdb's table is partial and in-frame only. The sample shows around 500,000 clones, approximately 90% of them seen only once. The input for sequencing was peripheral blood, taken in a trial of Ad26.COV2.S vaccine versus placebo. These receptors were taken from a person aged 18-60 years who received the Ad26.COV2.S COVID-19 vaccine or a placebo.

V and J are TRBV7-3 and TRBJ2-7; 7 nucleotides align to TRBD1. V shed 5 bases and J 2 bases; nucleotides not matched to a gene: 6. CDR3 length: 14 amino acids. The germline V gene has CDR1 SGHTA and CDR2 FQGTGA. The CDR3 spells CASSPSGQPYEQYF. For the CDR3, the DNA is TGTGCCAGCAGCCCGTCGGGACAGCCCTACGAGCAGTACTTC.

The CDR3 sequence: CASSLAGQGVIEKLFF. The CDR3, as DNA: TGTGCCAGCAGCTTAGCGGGACAGGGGGTAATTGAAAAACTGTTTTTT. The chain links TRBV7-9 to TRBJ1-4, with 11 bases that match TRBD1. V was pared by 0 bases and J by 7 bases, with 4 bases of the junction left unmatched. There are 16 residues in the CDR3. Germline-derived CDR1 and CDR2 are SEHNR and FQNEAQ (reference sequence).

The CDR3 protein is CASSYSSWGSRYEQYF. The DNA for the CDR3 is TGTGCCAGCAGTTACTCGAGTTGGGGGAGTCGGTACGAGCAGTACTTC. V and J are TRBV6-2 or TRBV6-3 and TRBJ2-7; D possibly matches TRBD1 or TRBD2 (5 bases each). The CDR3 totals 16 residues. Germline CDR1 is MNHEY and CDR2 is SVGEGT. Trimming cost V 0 bases and J 4 bases, with 16 bases left between them.

The chain uses TRBV5-4 and TRBJ1-3, with TRBD1 identical over 9 bases. The CDR3 totals 15 residues. V trimming: 4 bases; J trimming: 2 bases; junction bases outside the gene matches: 4. Germline CDR1 SGHNT, CDR2 YYREEE (reference sequence). The CDR3 nucleotides read TGTGCCAGCAGCAGGGGACAGGGTCCTGGAAACACCATATATTTT. Residues: CASSRGQGPGNTIYF.

Regarding this clone: Other DNA sequences in the sample encode the same CDR3. V and J are TRBV7-3 and TRBJ2-7; TRBD2 agrees at 7 bases. V gave up 2 bases and J gave up 0 bases; unmatched junction bases: 4. Germline V CDR1 and CDR2: SGHTA, FQGTGA. The CDR3 has 15 residues. DNA for the CDR3: TGTGCCAGCAGCTTACGGGGCGGGAGCTCCTACGAGCAGTACTTC. This translates into CASSLRGGSSYEQYF.

This chain connects TRBV28 to TRBJ2-1; 8 nucleotides align to TRBD2. Unmatched junction bases numbered 8, after V lost 8 bases and J lost 8 bases. The length of the CDR3 is 13 residues. Germline loops: CDR1 MDHEN, CDR2 SYDVKM. The CDR3 loop is CASEASGRHEQFF. The CDR3 region has the DNA TGTGCCAGCGAGGCGAGCGGGAGACATGAGCAGTTCTTC.

A note on this clone: Other DNA sequences within the sample encode an identical CDR3. The V and J genes are TRBV18 and TRBJ2-2; possible D gene TRBD2, 6 bases. The CDR3 runs to 16 residues. Trimming removed 3 bases from V and 1 base from J, with 12 bases in between. Per the germline V gene, CDR1 is KGHSH and CDR2 is LQKENI. The CDR3 region is CASSPPGRGNTGELFF. In DNA, the CDR3 is TGTGCCAGCTCACCCCCAGGGCGGGGGAACACCGGGGAGCTGTTTTTT.

The chain couples TRBV15 to TRBJ2-2; 13 positions match TRBD2. The germline V gene has CDR1 LNHNV and CDR2 YYDKDF (reference sequence). J gave up 6 bases and V 0 bases, and 4 bases lay outside the gene matches. The CDR3 extends over 17 amino acids. Here the CDR3 reads CATSRDRTSGSPGELFF. The CDR3 DNA is TGTGCCACCAGCAGAGACCGGACTAGCGGGAGTCCCGGGGAGCTGTTTTTT.

For the CDR3, the DNA is TGTGCCAGCAGCTTAAACGGCGAGCAGTACTTC. This translates into CASSLNGEQYF. The chain links TRBV7-9 to TRBJ2-7, with D unresolved. The CDR3 loop spans 11 amino acids. Germline V CDR1 and CDR2: SEHNR, FQNEAQ (reference sequence). The V end lost 2 bases, the J end lost 6 bases, and 5 bases lay between the germline ends.

The V and J genes are TRBV5-8 and TRBJ2-3; D is tentatively TRBD1 or TRBD2 (5 bases each). Germline CDR1 is SGHTS and CDR2 is YDEGEE. CDR3 length: 15 amino acids. V lost 3 bases and J lost 3, with 14 bases in between. The CDR3: CASSSGTVGTDTQYF. The CDR3 nucleotides are TGTGCCAGCAGCTCCGGGACGGTGGGGACAGATACGCAGTATTTT.

The CDR3 is CASSTGMGQPQHF. CDR3 sequence (DNA): TGTGCCAGCAGCACAGGGATGGGTCAGCCCCAGCATTTT. The V and J genes are TRBV9 and TRBJ1-5, with D possibly matching TRBD1 (6 bases). The germline CDR1 and CDR2 sequences are SGDLS and YYNGEE. V gave up 4 bases and J gave up 6 bases, with 11 bases separating them. This CDR3 comprises 13 residues. Full variable domain (outside the CDR3, taken from reference TRBV9 and TRBJ1-5): DSGVTQTPKHLITATGQRVTLRCSPRSGDLSVYWYQQSLDQGLQFLIQYYNGEERAKGNILERFSAQQFPDLHSELNLSSLELGDSALYFCASSTGMGQPQHFGDGTRLSIL.

This chain links TRBV3-1 (or the pseudogene TRBV3-2) with TRBJ2-3; the match to TRBD2 covers 8 bases. The J segment lost 4 bases and the V segment lost 1 base, leaving 7 bases of the junction unmatched. CDR3 length equals 16 residues. Germline CDR1 and CDR2: LGHDT and YNNKEL (reference sequence). The CDR3 loop is CASSQGVGGASDTQYF. CDR3 bases: TGTGCCAGCAGCCAAGGGGTCGGGGGGGCCTCAGATACGCAGTATTTT.

The chain couples TRBV7-9 to TRBJ2-4, with TRBD1 matching over 10 bases. The CDR3 is 15 residues long. Losses at the gene ends were 3 bases for V and 9 bases for J; bases not matched to a gene: 8. From germline, CDR1 is SEHNR and CDR2 FQNEAQ (reference sequence). The CDR3 sequence is CASSFRGTGEGIQYF. The CDR3 coding sequence is TGTGCCAGCAGCTTTAGGGGGACAGGGGAGGGCATTCAGTACTTC.

The V gene is TRBV4-3, the J gene TRBJ2-3; D is undetermined. The CDR3 sequence is 14 residues long. Trimming removed 0 bases from V and 2 bases from J, with 6 bases in between. CDR1 LGHNA and CDR2 YSLEER come from the germline V gene. The CDR3 nucleotides are TGCGCCAGCAGCCAAGATACGTCCACAGATACGCAGTATTTT. It specifies CASSQDTSTDTQYF.

V gene TRBV11-2 combines with J gene TRBJ2-1; 11 bases fit TRBD2. The junction had 7 bases not matched to a gene; V was cut back by 1 base and J by 8 bases. CDR1 and CDR2 (germline): SGHAT, FQNNGV. The CDR3 contains 16 residues. CDR3 sequence reads: CASSLAWASGRYEQFF. The DNA for the CDR3 is TGTGCCAGCAGCTTAGCTTGGGCTAGCGGGAGGTATGAGCAGTTCTTC.

The rearrangement links TRBV2 to TRBJ2-5; D is ambiguous. Trimming took 10 bases from V and 4 from J, leaving 19 bases between them. CDR1 and CDR2 from the germline V gene are SNHLY and FYNNEI. The CDR3 spans 14 residues. The CDR3 protein is CATGRLKTRETQYF. The CDR3 region has the DNA TGTGCCACGGGCCGGTTAAAGACCCGAGAGACCCAGTACTTC.

The chain joins TRBV18 to TRBJ1-6; TRBD1 agrees at 8 bases. This CDR3 contains 15 residues. Germline V lookup: CDR1 KGHSH, CDR2 LQKENI. V shed 4 bases and J 7 bases; nucleotides not matched to a gene: 6. CDR3 residues: CASSRTGTGNSPLHF. In DNA, the CDR3 is TGTGCCAGCTCACGCACCGGGACAGGAAATTCACCCCTCCACTTT.

This chain connects TRBV7-2 to TRBJ2-2; D gene uncertain. Trimming removed 4 bases at V and 6 bases at J, with 9 bases between. Germline loops: CDR1 SGHTA, CDR2 FQGNSA. The CDR3 contains 13 residues. The CDR3 spells CASSSPSPGELFF. The CDR3 DNA is TGTGCCAGCAGCTCCCCTTCCCCCGGGGAGCTGTTTTTT.

V is TRBV29-1 and J is TRBJ1-2; TRBD1 might be the D (6 bases). V lost 3 bases and J 3 bases, leaving 11 bases between the germline ends. The CDR3 runs 13 residues. The germline gives CDR1 SQVTM, CDR2 ANQGSEA. CDR3 residues: CSVDQGRDYGYTF. CDR3 nucleotide sequence: TGCAGCGTTGATCAGGGGAGAGACTATGGCTACACCTTC. Combining the CDR3 with reference TRBV29-1 and TRBJ1-2 gives the whole variable domain SAVISQKPSRDICQRGTSLTIQCQVDSQVTMMFWYRQQPGQSLTLIATANQGSEATYESGFVIDKFPISRPNLTFSTLTVSNMSPEDSSIYLCSVDQGRDYGYTFGSGTRLTVV.

This rearrangement joins TRBV20-1 to TRBJ2-5; tentative D call: TRBD2 (6 bases). The CDR3 is 10 amino acids. CDR1 is DFQATT and CDR2 is SNEGSKA in the germline V gene (reference sequence). V lost 8 bases and J lost 5, with 9 bases in between. In DNA, the CDR3 is TGCAGTCCCGCGGGGGAGACCCAGTACTTC. Amino acids: CSPAGETQYF.

The V call is TRBV21-1, the J call TRBJ2-4; the D call TRBD1 from the table was never checked on the DNA. TRBV21-1 is a pseudogene. The CDR3 runs to 17 residues. The chain's CDR3 is CASSSLHRTLAKNIQYF. For the CDR3, the DNA is TGTGCCAGCAGCAGTCTGCACAGAACGCTAGCCAAAAACATTCAGTACTTC.

The V and J genes are TRBV3-1 (or the pseudogene TRBV3-2) and TRBJ1-3; D gene ambiguous. From germline, CDR1 is LGHDT and CDR2 YNNKEL (reference sequence). V was cut by 4 bases and J by 5 bases, with 6 bases left in between. This CDR3 has 12 residues. The chain's CDR3 is CASSRERNTIYF. As DNA, the CDR3 is TGTGCCAGCAGCCGCGAGAGAAACACCATATATTTT.

This clone was observed a single time. The V call is TRBV7-9, the J call TRBJ2-7; D possibly corresponds to TRBD1 (5 bases). The V and J ends lost 5 bases and 3 bases respectively, with 8 bases between them. CDR3 size: 12 residues. Germline-derived CDR1 and CDR2 are SEHNR and FQNEAQ (reference sequence). As DNA, the CDR3 is TGTGCCAGCAGCCCGGACAACTACGAGCAGTACTTC. Its protein product is CASSPDNYEQYF.

This clone occurred once. The genes are TRBV27 and TRBJ2-3, with 13 positions matching TRBD2. The CDR3 is 23 residues long. The germline CDR1 and CDR2 sequences are MNHEY and SMNVEV (reference sequence). Trimming at V came to 7 bases and at J to 6 bases, leaving 31 bases not matched to a gene. CDR3 in DNA: TGTGCCAGCACCACGCGACAGGGGCCAACACTAGCGGGGGGGCGTTCAGGTTCTGATACGCAGTATTTT. It is translated as CASTTRQGPTLAGGRSGSDTQYF.

V usage is TRBV2 and J usage is TRBJ2-5, with no clear D. Trimming removed 4 bases at V and 5 bases at J, with 11 bases between. Germline V lookup: CDR1 SNHLY, CDR2 FYNNEI. This CDR3 region has 13 residues. As DNA, the CDR3 is TGTGCCAGCAGTGTTGCTGGGTCGGAGACCCAGTACTTC. It is translated as CASSVAGSETQYF.

This rearrangement joins TRBV7-6 to TRBJ1-2; D ambiguous. V lost 4 bases, J lost 2 bases, and 14 bases lay in between. The CDR3 spans 15 residues. In germline, CDR1 is SGHVS, CDR2 FNYEAQ. The CDR3 DNA sequence: TGTGCCAGCAGCTCCCGGGGATTGGGGAACTATGGCTACACCTTC. Its translation: CASSSRGLGNYGYTF.

This clone was detected only a few times. The chain combines TRBV5-1 with TRBJ2-5; no clear D. V was trimmed by 2 bases and J by 2 bases, leaving 10 bases between them. There are 14 residues in the CDR3. Germline assignment: CDR1 SGHRS and CDR2 YFSETQ. Here the CDR3 DNA reads TGCGCCAGCAGCTTACAGAGTCTTCAAGAGACCCAGTACTTC. Amino acids: CASSLQSLQETQYF.